These 25 T cell receptor beta chains came from one sample sequenced in a study of T cells after yellow fever vaccination. Each CDR3 protein gets one entry after TCRdb re-called the 5' RACE reads with MiXCR. The table has more than 300,000 distinct CDR3 sequences, 9.5% to 12% seen once. This specimen was CD4+ T cells sorted from PBMCs, taken 45 days after the yellow fever booster vaccination. These receptors all come from a man between 18 and 35 years old who received the YFV17D yellow fever vaccine.

J is TRBJ2-1 and V is TRBV5-1; 8 bases align to TRBD1. Trimming at V came to 2 bases and at J to 6 bases, leaving 4 bases not matched to a gene. Per germline, CDR1 SGHRS and CDR2 YFSETQ. CDR3 length equals 14 residues. The CDR3 DNA follows: TGCGCCAGCAGCTTCGGGACAGGAGGCAATGAGCAGTTCTTC. Amino acid sequence: CASSFGTGGNEQFF.

The chain recombines TRBV3-1 with TRBJ2-3; TRBD1 agrees at 8 bases. The germline V gene has CDR1 LGHDT and CDR2 YNNKEL (reference sequence). Trimming removed 4 bases from V and 2 bases from J; junction bases left unmatched: 5. The CDR3 is made up of 15 amino acids. The CDR3 bases are TGTGCCAGCAGCCTAGGGACAGGTGACACAGATACGCAGTATTTT. It translates to CASSLGTGDTDTQYF.

This chain joins TRBV11-2 and TRBJ2-3, with 9 bases identical to TRBD2. Germline CDR1 SGHAT, CDR2 FQNNGV. The CDR3 consists of 16 residues. The V segment lost 6 bases and the J segment 5 bases; nucleotides outside the gene matches: 12. DNA of the CDR3: TGTGCCAGCAGTCCTTCCGCCGGGACTAGCCGAGATACGCAGTATTTT. Its protein product is CASSPSAGTSRDTQYF. The complete variable domain, with remaining parts taken from reference TRBV11-2 and TRBJ2-3, reads EAGVAQSPRYKIIEKRQSVAFWCNPISGHATLYWYQQILGQGPKLLIQFQNNGVVDDSQLPKDRFSAERLKGVDSTLKIQPAKLEDSAVYLCASSPSAGTSRDTQYFGPGTRLTVL.

This clonotype was picked up a small number of times. V is TRBV4-3 and J is TRBJ2-1, with TRBD2 identical over 14 bases. The CDR3 has 16 amino acids. Germline lookup yields CDR1 LGHNA and CDR2 YSLEER. J gave up 8 bases and V 1 base, and 4 bases lay outside the gene matches. CDR3 residues: CASSQVGLAGVDEQFF. CDR3 sequence (DNA): TGCGCCAGCAGCCAAGTGGGACTAGCGGGGGTCGATGAGCAGTTCTTC.

This clonotype has more than one count but fewer than ten. CDR3 in DNA: TGTGCCAGCAGTTTATCCTCGACAGGTCGGGTGGGGTATAATTCACCCCTCCACTTT. Protein sequence: CASSLSSTGRVGYNSPLHF. The rearrangement joins TRBV28 to TRBJ1-6; D may be TRBD1 (6 bases). This CDR3 contains 19 residues. V was cut by 1 base and J by 4 bases, with 20 bases left in between. Per the germline V gene, CDR1 is MDHEN and CDR2 is SYDVKM.

The V gene is TRBV6-6, the J gene TRBJ2-7, with D tentatively TRBD1 (6 bases). This CDR3 has 13 amino acids. Trimming cost V 2 bases and J 2 bases, with 7 bases left between them. Per the germline V gene, CDR1 is MNHNY and CDR2 is SVGAGI (reference sequence). The CDR3 region is CASSYGGPYEQYV. The CDR3 DNA is TGTGCCAGCAGTTACGGGGGCCCCTACGAGCAGTACGTC.

The chain joins TRBV7-9 to TRBJ2-5; D unresolved. The germline V gene has CDR1 SEHNR and CDR2 FQNEAQ (reference sequence). The CDR3 is 14 amino acids. Trimming took 1 base from V and 5 from J, leaving 11 bases between them. DNA of the CDR3: TGTGCCAGCAGCTTAGATGGGGATGTCGAGACCCAGTACTTC. This translates into CASSLDGDVETQYF.

The V and J genes are TRBV5-4 and TRBJ2-7; 9 bases are shared with TRBD2. The trim removed 4 bases at V and 4 bases at J, leaving 9 bases unmatched. The germline gives CDR1 SGHNT, CDR2 YYREEE (reference sequence). The CDR3 is 15 residues long. The CDR3 nucleotides are TGTGCCAGCAGCCTCCGGCGCGGGGGGGTTTACGAGCAGTACTTC. It yields the protein CASSLRRGGVYEQYF.

As concerns this clonotype: One junction end disagrees with the germline gene, perhaps due to a read error. This rearrangement joins TRBV5-6 to TRBJ2-6; D call uncertain. The CDR3 extends over 15 amino acids. CDR1 is SGHDT and CDR2 is YYEEEE in the germline V gene. Here the CDR3 DNA reads TGTGCCAGCAGATTGGAAATCCCTGGGGCCAACGTCCTGACTTTC. Protein product: CASRLEIPGANVLTF.

The chain combines TRBV11-2 with TRBJ1-2; the D gene is possibly TRBD1 (6 bases). CDR3 length: 16 amino acids. Trimming shortened V by 5 bases and J by 2 bases, and 18 bases separated the two germline ends. Germline loops: CDR1 SGHAT, CDR2 FQNNGV. In DNA form, the CDR3 reads TGTGCCAGCAGCCTGCGTGGGGGACACCCCAACTATGGCTACACCTTC. This gives the protein CASSLRGGHPNYGYTF. Full variable domain (remainder filled in from reference TRBV11-2 and TRBJ1-2): EAGVAQSPRYKIIEKRQSVAFWCNPISGHATLYWYQQILGQGPKLLIQFQNNGVVDDSQLPKDRFSAERLKGVDSTLKIQPAKLEDSAVYLCASSLRGGHPNYGYTFGSGTRLTVV.

This clonotype was observed a handful of times. The V gene is TRBV29-1, the J gene TRBJ2-6; 11 bases match TRBD2. Germline lookup yields CDR1 SQVTM and CDR2 ANQGSEA. Trimming cost V 6 bases and J 0 bases; bases outside gene matches: 7. The CDR3 length is 17 residues. The CDR3 coding sequence is TGCAGCGTCCCGACTAGCGGGGTATCCTCTGGGGCCAACGTCCTGACTTTC. This encodes CSVPTSGVSSGANVLTF.

The V and J genes are TRBV20-1 and TRBJ2-5; 11 bases are a match to TRBD2. V dropped 5 bases and J dropped 2; count of bases not matched to a gene: 7. CDR3 length: 15 amino acids. Per germline, CDR1 DFQATT and CDR2 SNEGSKA (reference sequence). The CDR3 region has the DNA TGCAGTGCTGTACTAGCGGGGGCAGCACAAGAGACCCAGTACTTC. It encodes CSAVLAGAAQETQYF.

The chain links TRBV20-1 to TRBJ2-3; TRBD2 agrees at 13 bases. The CDR3 length is 18 residues. Per the germline V gene, CDR1 is DFQATT and CDR2 is SNEGSKA (reference sequence). Losses at the gene ends were 5 bases for V and 2 bases for J; bases not matched to a gene: 13. As DNA, the CDR3 is TGCAGTGCTCCTCGGACTAGCGGGGGATTTTGGCTCACAGATACGCAGTATTTT. It yields the protein CSAPRTSGGFWLTDTQYF.

The sample holds a few counts of this clonotype. V is TRBV7-2 and J is TRBJ2-3, with D unclear. Trimming took 2 bases from V and 4 from J, leaving 10 bases between them. The CDR3 spans 14 residues. CDR1 and CDR2 (germline): SGHTA, FQGNSA. CDR3 region: CASSLKRAPDTQYF. CDR3 nucleotide sequence: TGTGCCAGCAGCTTAAAGCGAGCCCCAGATACGCAGTATTTT.

J is TRBJ2-3 and V is TRBV7-9; maybe TRBD2 (5 bases). The CDR3 contains 17 residues. Deletions cut 3 bases from V and 0 bases from J, with 16 bases between. CDR1 is SEHNR and CDR2 is FQNEAQ in the germline V gene (reference sequence). DNA for the CDR3: TGTGCCAGCAGCTTCGCTGTCGGGGTTGGGAGCACAGATACGCAGTATTTT. Translating gives CASSFAVGVGSTDTQYF.

The V gene is TRBV19, the J gene TRBJ2-3; D is unresolved. V was clipped by 5 bases and J by 2 bases, with 11 bases between them. The CDR3 extends over 14 amino acids. From germline, CDR1 is LNHDA and CDR2 SQIVND (reference sequence). CDR3 amino acids: CASSRVGITDTQYF. CDR3 nucleotides: TGTGCCAGTAGTCGAGTTGGCATCACAGATACGCAGTATTTT.

This chain uses TRBV6-6 with TRBJ2-3; TRBD2 agrees at 8 bases. This CDR3 is 15 amino acids long. Germline trimming cut 2 bases from V and 2 bases from J; bases unmatched to any gene: 3. Germline loops: CDR1 MNHNY, CDR2 SVGAGI (reference sequence). The CDR3 sequence: CASSYQAGATDTQYF. CDR3 coding DNA: TGTGCCAGCAGTTACCAAGCGGGAGCCACAGATACGCAGTATTTT.

This clonotype was observed many times. This sequence joins TRBV7-9 and TRBJ2-1; D remains unclear. This CDR3 is built from 15 residues. Germline V gene sequence: CDR1 SEHNR, CDR2 FQNEAQ (reference sequence). Trimming pared 4 bases from V and 0 bases from J, leaving 10 bases between. The CDR3 spells CASSSLESSYNEQFF. CDR3 DNA: TGTGCCAGCAGCTCCCTGGAGAGCTCCTACAATGAGCAGTTCTTC.

J is TRBJ2-7 and V is TRBV20-1; D call uncertain. The V gene lost 1 base and the J gene lost 4 bases, with 8 bases spanning the gap. The CDR3 totals 12 residues. The V gene's germline CDR1 is DFQATT and CDR2 SNEGSKA (reference sequence). CDR3 region: CSARGLFYEQYF. The DNA for the CDR3 is TGCAGTGCTAGAGGCCTATTTTACGAGCAGTACTTC.

There are a few counts of this clonotype. The chain joins TRBV5-1 to TRBJ2-7; a weak D match, TRBD2 (5 bases). The CDR3 contains 13 residues. V dropped 2 bases and J dropped 3 bases, with 9 bases sitting between them. CDR1 and CDR2 from the germline V gene are SGHRS and YFSETQ. CDR3 protein: CASSLTEGYEQYF. The DNA for the CDR3 is TGCGCCAGCAGCTTAACAGAGGGCTACGAGCAGTACTTC.

V usage is TRBV7-8 and J usage is TRBJ1-3; D is ambiguous. Germline-derived CDR1 and CDR2 are SGHVS and FQNEAQ. This CDR3 spans 14 amino acids. The V end lost 0 bases, the J end lost 2 bases, and 5 bases lay between the germline ends. In nucleotides, the CDR3 is TGTGCCAGCAGCTTAGCCCTGACTGGAAACACCATATATTTT. This encodes CASSLALTGNTIYF. Filled out from reference TRBV7-8 and TRBJ1-3, the complete variable domain reads GAGVSQSPRYKVAKRGQDVALRCDPISGHVSLFWYQQALGQGPEFLTYFQNEAQLDKSGLPSDRFFAERPEGSVSTLKIQRTQQEDSAVYLCASSLALTGNTIYFGEGSWLTVV.

The chain carries TRBV27 and TRBJ2-2; TRBD2 agrees at 11 bases. J was trimmed by 5 bases and V by 8 bases; bases with no gene match: 4. This CDR3 contains 14 residues. CDR1 and CDR2 from the germline V gene are MNHEY and SMNVEV (reference sequence). The CDR3 DNA follows: TGTGCCAGCGCTAGACTAGCGGGAACCGGGGAGCTGTTTTTT. It encodes CASARLAGTGELFF.

This clonotype was detected ten times or more. This chain links TRBV27 with TRBJ2-5, with 7 nucleotides matching TRBD2. This CDR3 contains 13 residues. Germline V gene sequence: CDR1 MNHEY, CDR2 SMNVEV (reference sequence). V was clipped by 4 bases and J by 4 bases; unmatched bases: 3. The chain's CDR3 is CASSSRTRETQYF. The DNA for the CDR3 is TGTGCCAGCAGTTCCAGGACTAGAGAGACCCAGTACTTC.

This clonotype has at least ten counts. This chain uses TRBV7-2 with TRBJ1-2; 7 bases line up with TRBD1. The CDR3 loop spans 12 amino acids. The V gene's germline CDR1 is SGHTA and CDR2 FQGNSA. The junction had 2 bases not matched to a gene; V was cut back by 7 bases and J by 3 bases. The CDR3 protein is CASNGQDYGYTF. For the CDR3, the DNA is TGTGCCAGCAACGGACAGGACTATGGCTACACCTTC. Supplemented by reference TRBV7-2 and TRBJ1-2, the full variable domain reads GAGVSQSPSNKVTEKGKDVELRCDPISGHTALYWYRQSLGQGLEFLIYFQGNSAPDKSGLPSDRFSAERTGGSVSTLTIQRTQQEDSAVYLCASNGQDYGYTFGSGTRLTVV.

The chain joins TRBV12-3 or TRBV12-4 to TRBJ2-2, with TRBD1 identical over 7 bases. Germline trimming cut 5 bases from V and 1 base from J; bases unmatched to any gene: 10. This CDR3 has 17 amino acids. The CDR3 here is CASSLYRDSQNTGELFF. The CDR3 nucleotides are TGTGCCAGCAGTCTCTACCGGGACAGCCAGAACACCGGGGAGCTGTTTTTT.